Following are 24 T cell receptor beta chains from one sample sequenced in a study of T and B cells in COVID-19 patients. BIOMED2 TRB-A/B primer pools were used in multiplex TRB PCR. Via MiXCR, TCRdb re-called the multiplex PCR reads, giving one row per CDR3 protein. The sample gives approximately 14,000 distinct CDR3 sequences, 28% of which show up once; under 7.5% is in the top ten. Blood genomic DNA input for TRB amplification was roughly 250-500 ng. The sequenced sample was blood. The receptors here all came from a human donor who had recovered from COVID-19.

Judged by abundance, this clonotype is medium-sized. The chain is built from TRBV6-5 and TRBJ2-2, with D tentatively TRBD1 (5 bases). This CDR3 spans 16 amino acids. V lost 2 bases and J lost 4, with 14 bases in between. Germline CDR1 MNHEY, CDR2 SVGAGI. The CDR3 DNA follows: TGTGCCAGCAGTTACGAGGCAGGGTTGGCCACCGGGGAGCTGTTTTTT. This encodes CASSYEAGLATGELFF.

This clonotype was seen many times. The V gene is TRBV6-5, the J gene TRBJ1-2; a weak D match, TRBD1 (6 bases). The germline V and J ends were trimmed by 5 bases and 10 bases, with 14 bases remaining between them. The CDR3 length is 12 residues. Germline CDR1 MNHEY, CDR2 SVGAGI. In DNA, the CDR3 is TGTGCCAGCAGTCAACAGGGTTTTAACTACACCTTC. Protein sequence: CASSQQGFNYTF.

This clonotype was found many times. The V call is TRBV27, the J call TRBJ2-7; D call uncertain. Germline assignment: CDR1 MNHEY and CDR2 SMNVEV (reference sequence). Deletions cut 5 bases from V and 3 bases from J, with 11 bases between. The CDR3 sequence is 13 residues long. CDR3 coding DNA: TGTGCCAGCAGTACTGGACCAAACTACGAGCAGTACTTC. Amino acid sequence: CASSTGPNYEQYF.

In DNA form, the CDR3 reads TGTGCCAGCGGCTCTGGCCCCTTTCTGGCCCAGTACTTC. This translates into CASGSGPFLAQYF. This chain joins TRBV12-3 or TRBV12-4 and TRBJ2-5; D remains ambiguous. V was shortened by 8 bases and J by 9 bases, with 19 bases between the two germline ends. The CDR3 runs to 13 residues.

This clonotype was counted between two and nine times. The rearrangement uses TRBV20-1 and TRBJ2-1; 8 bases are a match to TRBD2. The CDR3 has 14 amino acids. CDR1 and CDR2 from the germline V gene are DFQATT and SNEGSKA (reference sequence). The junction had 5 bases not matched to a gene; V was cut back by 0 bases and J by 7 bases. The CDR3 coding sequence is TGCAGTGCTAGAGATCCCGGGAGGGGTAATGAGCAGTTCTTC. The encoded protein is CSARDPGRGNEQFF.

By sample share, this clonotype is medium-sized. The rearrangement uses TRBV19 and TRBJ2-1; the match to TRBD2 covers 13 bases. Germline CDR1 LNHDA, CDR2 SQIVND (reference sequence). This CDR3 contains 16 residues. Trimming cost V 5 bases and J 6 bases; bases outside gene matches: 7. As DNA, the CDR3 is TGTGCCAGTAGTTTAGGACTAGCGGGAGCCCCCAATGAGCAGTTCTTC. The encoded protein is CASSLGLAGAPNEQFF.

This clonotype was observed a handful of times. The chain employs TRBV7-9 and TRBJ2-2; no reliable D call. The CDR3 is 12 residues long. The V and J ends lost 6 bases and 5 bases respectively, with 7 bases between them. The germline V gene has CDR1 SEHNR and CDR2 FQNEAQ (reference sequence). CDR3 loop: CASRVETGELFF. The CDR3 DNA is TGTGCCAGCAGAGTGGAAACCGGGGAGCTGTTTTTT. The complete variable domain, with remaining parts taken from reference TRBV7-9 and TRBJ2-2, reads DTGVSQNPRHKITKRGQNVTFRCDPISEHNRLYWYRQTLGQGPEFLTYFQNEAQLEKSRLLSDRFSAERPKGSFSTLEIQRTEQGDSAMYLCASRVETGELFFGEGSRLTVL.

In regard to this clonotype: Being one base from a much bigger clone, this may be a read error. The chain combines TRBV18 with TRBJ2-7; possibly TRBD1 for D (5 bases). The V gene lost 4 bases and the J gene lost 2 bases, with 15 bases spanning the gap. Germline assignment: CDR1 KGHSH and CDR2 LQKENI. The CDR3 runs 15 residues. This CDR3 reads CASSQEAGCTYEQYF. CDR3 sequence (DNA): TGTGCCAGCTCACAAGAGGCAGGGTGTACCTACGAGCAGTACTTC.

This clonotype is medium-sized (0.01 to 0.1%). The chain combines TRBV27 with TRBJ2-3, with D hard to call. The CDR3 contains 14 residues. Between the trimmed V and J ends, which lost 6 bases and 1 base, there was a span of 11 bases. Germline assignment: CDR1 MNHEY and CDR2 SMNVEV (reference sequence). The CDR3 here is CASRRSLGTDTQYF. For the CDR3, the DNA is TGTGCCAGCAGGCGGTCCCTGGGCACAGATACGCAGTATTTT.

V is TRBV7-4 and J is TRBJ2-1; 14 positions agree with TRBD2. After removal of 5 bases from V and 10 bases from J, the junction contained 4 bases not matched to a gene. The CDR3 consists of 14 residues. Germline-derived CDR1 and CDR2 are SGHVT and SQSDAQ. DNA for the CDR3: TGTGCCAGCAGCCCGGGACTAGCGGGAGAAGAGCAGTTCTTC. The encoded protein is CASSPGLAGEEQFF.

This clonotype was seen at least ten times. The chain links TRBV7-6 to TRBJ2-7; TRBD1 matches 7 bases. CDR1 and CDR2 (germline): SGHVS, FNYEAQ. CDR3 length: 13 residues. The ends lost 6 bases at V and 4 bases at J; junction bases unmatched: 6. The CDR3 sequence is CASSKNRGYEQYF. DNA of the CDR3: TGTGCCAGCAGTAAAAACAGGGGTTACGAGCAGTACTTC.

This chain connects TRBV6-4 to TRBJ2-3; 10 bases match TRBD1. Per germline, CDR1 MRHNA and CDR2 SNTAGT. The CDR3 has 18 amino acids. The junction had 10 bases not matched to a gene; V was cut back by 2 bases and J by 2 bases. The CDR3 loop is CASSDTPGQGPTTDTQYF. CDR3 bases: TGTGCCAGCAGTGACACGCCGGGACAGGGGCCGACCACAGATACGCAGTATTTT.

This chain links TRBV7-6 with TRBJ1-5; D uncertain. The germline V and J ends were trimmed by 3 bases and 6 bases, with 9 bases remaining between them. CDR3 length equals 13 residues. Germline CDR1 reads SGHVS; CDR2 reads FNYEAQ. The CDR3 spells CASSLGKGQPQHF. The CDR3 DNA sequence: TGTGCCAGCAGCTTGGGTAAGGGTCAGCCCCAGCATTTT.

This clonotype showed up just a few times. The gene calls are TRBV5-1 and TRBJ2-3; 7 positions agree with TRBD2. J lost 4 bases, V lost 4 bases, and 9 bases had no gene match. Per the germline V gene, CDR1 is SGHRS and CDR2 is YFSETQ. The CDR3 has 15 amino acids. As DNA, the CDR3 is TGCGCCAGCAGCCCGGGAGCGGGGCAGGCAGATACGCAGTATTTT. Its translation: CASSPGAGQADTQYF.

This clonotype has a count of ten or more. The chain combines TRBV7-6 with TRBJ2-7; D is unclear. Germline V gene sequence: CDR1 SGHVS, CDR2 FNYEAQ. This CDR3 is 13 amino acids long. Trimming stripped 1 base from V and 5 bases from J, with 9 bases between. The CDR3 reads CASSLGYQNEQYF. The CDR3 DNA is TGTGCCAGCAGCTTAGGATACCAGAACGAGCAGTACTTC.

The CDR3 DNA reads TGTGCCAGCAGTTTCCCCGGAAACACCATATATTTT. This sequence encodes CASSFPGNTIYF. The chain joins TRBV12-3 or TRBV12-4 to TRBJ1-3; D ambiguous. The CDR3 spans 12 residues. Trimming removed 3 bases at V and 4 bases at J, with 4 bases between.

This clonotype was detected many times. This chain uses TRBV27 with TRBJ2-3, with D perhaps matching TRBD2 (6 bases). With 5 bases removed from V and 6 bases from J, the gap between germline ends came to 15 bases. The CDR3 spans 14 residues. Germline V CDR1 and CDR2: MNHEY, SMNVEV (reference sequence). CDR3 region: CASSPRRGGDTQYF. The CDR3 bases are TGTGCCAGCAGTCCCCGGAGGGGTGGGGATACGCAGTATTTT.

This clonotype is a singleton in its sample. This rearrangement joins TRBV10-2 to TRBJ2-5, with D maybe TRBD2 (5 bases). Germline V gives CDR1 WSHSY, CDR2 SAAADI. The CDR3 runs 12 residues. V dropped 3 bases and J dropped 5 bases, with 7 bases sitting between them. The CDR3 DNA reads TGCGCCAGCAGTGACCCGGGGGAGACCCAGTACTTC. Translating gives CASSDPGETQYF.

The CDR3 bases are TGCGCCAGCAGCCAAGATCTGGCAGGGAGTGAGCAGTTCTTC. It codes for CASSQDLAGSEQFF. The rearrangement joins TRBV4-1 to TRBJ2-1, with D perhaps being TRBD1 or TRBD2 (5 bases each). V was trimmed by 0 bases and J by 9 bases, leaving 12 bases between them. Germline V CDR1 and CDR2: MGHRA, YSYEKL. The CDR3 length is 14 residues.

The chain links TRBV18 to TRBJ1-1; 10 bases agree with TRBD1. Germline CDR1 and CDR2: KGHSH and LQKENI. The trim removed 5 bases at V and 6 bases at J, leaving 6 bases unmatched. The CDR3 extends over 14 amino acids. CDR3 nucleotides: TGTGCCAGCTCAAAAGGGACAGGGGAATCTGAAGCTTTCTTT. Its protein product is CASSKGTGESEAFF.

This clonotype was detected a few times. The CDR3 bases are TGTGCCAGCAGCCGCCTGGGCACCTACGAGCAGTACTTC. Its translation: CASSRLGTYEQYF. This chain links TRBV7-9 with TRBJ2-7; D is undetermined. Trimming left V 5 bases short and J 2 bases short, with 10 bases between. Germline V gene data show CDR1 as SEHNR and CDR2 as FQNEAQ (reference sequence). The CDR3 spans 13 residues.

This clonotype occurred many times. The chain combines TRBV12-3 or TRBV12-4 with TRBJ2-1; maybe TRBD1 (5 bases). The CDR3 contains 13 residues. V was shortened by 6 bases and J by 9 bases, with 15 bases between the two germline ends. CDR3 sequence: CASSLGPGSEQFF. CDR3 bases: TGTGCCAGCAGCCTGGGGCCCGGCAGTGAGCAGTTCTTC.

The table lists this clonotype with a few counts. V and J are TRBV6-1 and TRBJ2-7, with unresolved D. The germline V and J ends were trimmed by 4 bases and 0 bases, with 13 bases remaining between them. The CDR3 covers 15 residues. Germline V gives CDR1 MNHNS, CDR2 SASEGT. The DNA for the CDR3 is TGTGCCAGCAGTGTCTCTCCAGCCGGCTCCTACGAGCAGTACTTC. Encoded protein: CASSVSPAGSYEQYF.

J is TRBJ1-2 and V is TRBV10-3, with 9 bases lining up with TRBD1. The CDR3 contains 15 residues. CDR1 and CDR2 from the germline V gene are ENHRY and SYGVKD. J was trimmed by 7 bases and V by 5 bases; bases with no gene match: 11. In nucleotides, the CDR3 is TGTGCCATCAGTCCGGGGGGGACAGGGCTAGGTGGCTACACCTTC. Translation: CAISPGGTGLGGYTF.